The present entry profiles one T cell receptor beta chain with its context. What antigen it recognizes has not been identified. The junction shows a germline mismatch at one end, possibly a read error. The receptor library was made with PCR. This sample was sequenced with an Illumina HiSeq 4000. The TCR beta-chain CDR3 region of each patient was profiled by high-throughput sequencing. The original methods were these. CDR3 differences across clinicopathological groups were used to build a classifier for discriminating distant-metastatic papillary thyroid cancer patients. The Shannon index was used to assess repertoire diversity, and the Morisita-Horn index was used to assess tumor-blood repertoire similarity. Through fastp at Q25 and MiXCR, TCRdb rebuilt clones from the public reads, retaining in-frame beta chains. The V and J calls were determined by TCRdb, not by the authors. Counted in this sample were 30,000 to 35,000 clones; approximately 15% of them appeared once. Of the sample, approximately 7% is held by the ten largest clones.

The CDR3 holds 13 amino acids from the cysteine to the phenylalanine. Solely the CDR3 DNA is kept, with 39 bases framed from the first base. The germline V gene provides CDR1 SNHLY and CDR2 FYNNEI. This entry belongs to a study of metastatic and nonmetastatic thyroid tumors (dated by TCRdb to 2020 to 2021). For context, the study as a whole: Repertoires from peripheral blood and from tumor or nodule tissue samples of malignant and benign thyroid patients were compared.

Paper-wide results and their limitations: In both blood and tumor samples, malignant tumors were reported to have significantly higher TCR beta diversity than benign nodules.

No treatment had been received by any patient before thyroid surgery. Using T-cell receptor beta sequencing, the researchers looked back retrospectively at clinical samples from patients, gathered between about 2011 and 2019. The sequenced sample consisted of blood. This receptor was obtained from a female donor with papillary thyroid cancer or a benign thyroid nodule (not recorded which). Some clones in this sample may be carry-over from other donors' samples. The rearrangement joined TRBV2 to TRBJ1-6; 8 bases in the middle match TRBD1. The bases are TGTACCAGCCGGACAGGGATTAATTCACCCCTCCACTTT. It specifies CTSRTGINSPLHF.